Below are 7 T cell receptor beta chains sequenced from a single sample in a study of blood T cell repertoires in COVID-19 (dated by TCRdb to 2018 to 2021). Libraries were prepared through the immunoSEQ multiplex PCR assay. TCRdb's version of the immuneACCESS table is confined to in-frame rearrangements and falls short of the full clone set. An unresolved V gene accounts for under half of the shortfall where checked; the remainder is of unknown origin. This sample comprises tens of thousands of clones, more than 85% of them detected only once. 62% of the sample lies in the top ten. The sequenced sample consisted of peripheral blood. These receptors were collected from a man in his 70s with acute or convalescent COVID-19.

This clone has a single count. This chain uses TRBV5-6 with TRBJ2-3, with D possibly matching TRBD2 (5 bases). V lost 2 bases and J 6 bases, leaving 13 bases between the germline ends. Germline lookup yields CDR1 SGHDT and CDR2 YYEEEE. The CDR3 contains 14 residues. CDR3: CASSFTSVRDTQYF. CDR3 DNA: TGTGCCAGCAGCTTCACTAGTGTACGCGATACGCAGTATTTT.

The chain links TRBV5-4 to TRBJ2-1, with 7 bases that match TRBD1. Germline V gene data show CDR1 as SGHNT and CDR2 as YYREEE (reference sequence). The CDR3 totals 12 residues. Trimming at V came to 2 bases and at J to 10 bases, leaving 3 bases not matched to a gene. The CDR3 is CASSFDRAEQFF. The CDR3 nucleotides are TGTGCCAGCAGCTTCGACAGGGCGGAGCAGTTCTTC.

The chain recombines TRBV5-1 with TRBJ2-7; 10 positions match TRBD1. This CDR3 comprises 15 residues. The germline CDR1 and CDR2 sequences are SGHRS and YFSETQ. Germline trimming cut 4 bases from V and 5 bases from J; bases unmatched to any gene: 9. The CDR3 bases are TGCGCCAGCAGCCAGAGTAGGGACAGGGGCCACGAGCAGTACTTC. As protein: CASSQSRDRGHEQYF.

The chain links TRBV5-1 to TRBJ2-2, with a weak D call TRBD2 (5 bases). Germline V gene lookup returns CDR1 SGHRS and CDR2 YFSETQ. This CDR3 region has 15 residues. Trimming stripped 1 base from V and 4 bases from J, with 11 bases between. The CDR3 nucleotides read TGCGCCAGCAGCTTGTTGAGGGCCGGCACCGGGGAGCTGTTTTTT. This sequence encodes CASSLLRAGTGELFF.

V is TRBV11-3 and J is TRBJ2-1; 14 bases match TRBD2. Germline CDR1 is SGHNT and CDR2 is YENEEA. This CDR3 has 15 amino acids. J gave up 8 bases and V 1 base, and 1 base lay outside the gene matches. CDR3 nucleotides: TGTGCCAGCAGCTTAGGACTAGCGGGGGGGGATGAGCAGTTCTTC. The encoded protein is CASSLGLAGGDEQFF.

The chain couples TRBV12-3 or TRBV12-4 to TRBJ2-3, with unresolved D. The CDR3 covers 11 residues. V was shortened by 3 bases and J by 6 bases, with 4 bases between the two germline ends. The CDR3 DNA is TGTGCCAGCAGTTTGACTGATACGCAGTATTTT. This gives the protein CASSLTDTQYF.

The gene calls are TRBV7-2 and TRBJ2-2, with D maybe TRBD1 (6 bases). The CDR3 totals 14 residues. Looked up from germline, CDR1 is SGHTA and CDR2 is FQGNSA. Trimming removed 2 bases at V and 7 bases at J, with 11 bases between. CDR3 loop: CASSLTTGFGELFF. The CDR3 nucleotides are TGTGCCAGCAGCTTAACTACAGGGTTCGGGGAGCTGTTTTTT.